This T cell receptor (beta chain) is from a study of PD-1 blockade in classical Hodgkin lymphoma (TCRdb year 2020). As for the study more broadly: Nivolumab dosing was 3 mg/kg intravenously every 2 weeks, continuing until either disease progression or unacceptable toxicity. The study used TCR beta sequencing and CyTOF to define a peripheral blood immune signature of response to PD-1 blockade in classical Hodgkin lymphoma. Beyond this particular receptor, the publication reports: Baseline diversity similar to that of newly diagnosed patients was observed in trial patients achieving complete response, whereas significantly lower diversity was observed in partial responders and progressors. Lower diversity was seen in patients whose nivolumab began less than 1 year after ASCT, and these patients were left out of later analyses so that immune reconstitution would not confound the results. Only a single clinical trial cohort was studied, and what caused the repertoire differences, possibly disease activity or prior therapy, remained undefined. Baseline TCR diversity was reported as lower in newly diagnosed patients than in healthy donors, and lower still in relapsed/refractory patients. By C4D1, a significant rise was seen in CD4+ TCR diversity but not in CD8+ TCR diversity (p=0.0027 vs p=0.16), and the rise was most apparent among complete responders (p=0.02).

CDR1 and CDR2 (MNHEY, SVGAGI) derive from the germline V gene. V is reduced by 4 bases and J by 7 bases, leaving a spacing of 11 bases between them. The CDR3 numbers 13 residues from cysteine through phenylalanine. Just CDR3 DNA is preserved here, 39 bases in frame from base 1. The time point label for this specimen denotes: cycle 4 day 1 (C4D1), after more than five weeks of nivolumab. Every trial patient had relapsed after autologous stem cell transplantation, and cohorts A, B and C differed in prior brentuximab vedotin exposure. The trial cohort was composed of 55 to 65 patients with relapsed/refractory classical Hodgkin lymphoma, for whom complete response, partial response or progressive disease was recorded as best overall response. In the multi-cohort phase II CheckMate 205 trial, trial patients received single-agent nivolumab. An independent review committee assessed best overall response by applying the 2007 International Working Group response criteria. PBMCs from the trial were collected at three points: immediately before nivolumab initiation (C1D1), and during therapy at cycle 2 day 1 and cycle 4 day 1. After peripheral blood was drawn into 8 mL Vacutainer Cell Preparation Tubes, PBMCs were isolated by centrifugation and then cryopreserved.

Points on this clone: Its binding antigen is unknown. No base-level quality is on record; no much larger clone is a single base apart.

The Qiagen DNeasy kit was used to extract genomic DNA from unsorted PBMCs and from the negatively selected CD4+ and CD8+ fractions. Amplification of TCR beta CDR3 regions was done by immunoSEQ multiplex PCR with primers that anneal to V and J segments. A synthetic immune receptor repertoire was used to minimize amplification bias, and any remaining bias was removed computationally after sequencing. On the authors' methods: Repertoire diversity was quantified as the Shannon entropy index using custom Python scripts. Unsorted, CD4+ and CD8+ repertoires were examined separately, except in combined analyses, for which CD4+ and CD8+ sequences were merged in silico. Clonal expansion was defined as a frequency increase of at least 2-fold after treatment compared with C1D1, and clones undetected at baseline were assigned a pseudocount of 0.5. Singleton clones were defined as clones with 0 or 1 copy at C1D1, and non-singleton clones were defined as clones with 2 or more copies. By matching protein sequences in sorted samples from the same patient, clones expanded in unsorted samples were annotated as CD4+, CD8+ or unknown. Wilcoxon tests on paired samples were used to test changes in diversity from C1D1 to C4D1. TCRdb limited this immuneACCESS table to in-frame rearrangements with V and J called. A share of clones is missing; checked studies link under half to unresolved V genes, and the rest is unexplained. D and trimming were read from the DNA, whereas the V and J calls and clone size are those reported in that table. The sample table contains about 64,000 clones; only one count was recorded for about 89% of them. The ten top clones hold 10% of the sample.

The rearrangement joined TRBV6-5 to TRBJ1-5, with the D gene call left open. The receptor was derived from a human donor with classical Hodgkin lymphoma. The specimen was peripheral blood mononuclear cells (PBMCs), collected before the fourth cycle of nivolumab. CDR3 region: CASSSAVWQPQHF. DNA sequence: TGTGCCAGCAGTTCCGCCGTTTGGCAGCCCCAGCATTTT.